This T cell receptor (beta chain) derives from a study of cytomegalovirus exposure and HLA in healthy donors. Findings and limits, study-wide: In a later analysis, HLA-C alleles had the fewest associated TCRs, DRB1 alleles the most. It was confirmed in vitro that a few of the CMV-associated chains were specific for CMV antigens. The authors listed 180 or so TCR beta chains as cytomegalovirus-associated.

The CDR3 covers 16 residues. Germline V gene sequence: CDR1 SEHNR, CDR2 FQNEAQ (reference sequence). V trimming: 3 bases; J trimming: 8 bases; junction bases outside the gene matches: 11. The PCR made use of 60 Vbeta and 13 Jbeta primers. Clones were sequenced by immunoSEQ multiplex PCR, and TCRdb holds only the in-frame ones, with some missing. The table lists about 110,000 clones, about three quarters of them singletons. Worth noting for this clone: Its specificity is not known.

The sample taken for sequencing was PBMCs. This TCR came from a woman aged 25 to 39 in good health and CMV-seronegative. The J gene is TRBJ1-4, the V gene TRBV7-9; TRBD1 aligns across 8 bases. The CDR3 DNA sequence: TGTGCCAGCAGCTTTGAATGGACAGGGCGGGGGGAAAAACTGTTTTTT. Translation: CASSFEWTGRGEKLFF.